The 4 T cell receptor beta chains reported below all come from one sample, sequenced in a study of cytomegalovirus exposure and HLA in healthy donors. Clones were sequenced by immunoSEQ multiplex PCR, and TCRdb holds only the in-frame ones, with some missing. This sample carries 130,000 or so clones, 85% of them seen once, and the ten largest clones take roughly 2%. Sequencing used PBMCs. The receptors here all came from a woman younger than 45 in good health and CMV-seronegative.

The chain links TRBV14 to TRBJ1-3, with D hard to call. Germline lookup yields CDR1 SGHDN and CDR2 FVKESK. This CDR3 is 17 amino acids long. Between the trimmed V and J ends, which lost 0 bases and 0 bases, there was a span of 12 bases. The CDR3 protein is CASSQDGVRLSGNTIYF. CDR3 DNA sequence: TGTGCCAGCAGCCAAGACGGAGTCAGACTCTCTGGAAACACCATATATTTT.

The chain has TRBV15 and TRBJ2-5, with 10 bases that match TRBD1. This CDR3 is built from 15 residues. CDR1 is LNHNV and CDR2 is YYDKDF in the germline V gene (reference sequence). With 3 bases clipped from V and 5 bases from J, the junction kept 6 bases outside the gene matches. CDR3 residues: CATSRRQGAGETQYF. The CDR3 region has the DNA TGTGCCACCAGCAGGAGACAGGGGGCAGGGGAGACCCAGTACTTC.

The chain uses TRBV6-5 and TRBJ1-1; no definite D call. Trimming pared 7 bases from V and 2 bases from J, leaving 11 bases between. Germline loops: CDR1 MNHEY, CDR2 SVGAGI. The CDR3 loop spans 13 amino acids. The chain's CDR3 is CASNPTGNTEAFF. CDR3 coding DNA: TGTGCCAGCAACCCCACGGGTAACACTGAAGCTTTCTTT.

This chain's CDR3 is CASSQTGGSSYEQYF. In nucleotides, the CDR3 is TGTGCCAGCAGCCAAACCGGGGGAAGCTCCTACGAGCAGTACTTC. The genes are TRBV5-5 and TRBJ2-7, with a possible D match to TRBD2 (6 bases). Germline V lookup: CDR1 SGHKS, CDR2 YYEKEE (reference sequence). V lost 4 bases and J 0 bases, leaving 14 bases between the germline ends. There are 15 residues in the CDR3.